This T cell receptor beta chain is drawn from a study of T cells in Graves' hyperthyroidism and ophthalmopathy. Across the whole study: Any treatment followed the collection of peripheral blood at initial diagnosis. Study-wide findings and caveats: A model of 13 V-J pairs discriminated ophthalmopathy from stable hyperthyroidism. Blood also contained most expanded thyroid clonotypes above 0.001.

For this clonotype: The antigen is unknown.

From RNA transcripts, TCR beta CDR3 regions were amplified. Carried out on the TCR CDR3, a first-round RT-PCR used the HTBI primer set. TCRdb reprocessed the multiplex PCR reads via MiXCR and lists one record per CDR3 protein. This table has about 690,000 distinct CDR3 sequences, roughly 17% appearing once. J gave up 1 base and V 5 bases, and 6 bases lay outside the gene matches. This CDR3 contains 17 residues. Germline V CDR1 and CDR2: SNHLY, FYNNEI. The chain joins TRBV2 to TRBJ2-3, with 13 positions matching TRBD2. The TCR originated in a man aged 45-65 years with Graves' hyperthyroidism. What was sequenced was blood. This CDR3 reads CASSLRTSGRGTDTQYF. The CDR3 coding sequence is TGTGCCAGCAGTCTACGTACTAGCGGGAGGGGCACAGATACGCAGTATTTT.